This is a list of T cell receptor beta chains from one sample in a study of OX40 agonist ivuxolimab in advanced cancers. The method was immunoSEQ multiplex PCR; TCRdb's version includes in-frame clones alone and lacks a portion of them. The data contain 55,000 to 85,000 clones, about 90% of them singletons. The sequencing used CD4+ or CD8+ T cells sorted from blood, collected in a trial of the OX40 agonist ivuxolimab. The receptors originated from an adult with an advanced solid tumor such as melanoma, head and neck, liver or kidney cancer. The CDR3 runs from the conserved cysteine through the conserved F or W. The D gene is left open where the match is weak. Size is stated for part of the rows, as once, few or many counts, or as a class when the clone is expanded.

D: NA
J: TRBJ1-2
V: TRBV19
length: 12
size: NA
DNA: TGTGCCACCTTACCGGGGAGCGGTGGCTACACCTTC
CDR3: CATLPGSGGYTF

D: NA
J: TRBJ1-3
V: TRBV29-1
length: 12
size: NA
DNA: TGCAGCGTTGAAGATCGGAGGGACACCATATATTTT
CDR3: CSVEDRRDTIYF

D: TRBD1
J: TRBJ2-6
V: TRBV18
length: 19
size: NA
DNA: TGTGCCAGCTCACCTATCCCCGGGACAGGAGCACCTGGGGCCAACGTCCTGACTTTC
CDR3: CASSPIPGTGAPGANVLTF

D: NA
J: TRBJ1-5
V: TRBV7-2
length: 15
size: NA
DNA: TGTGCCAGCAGCTTAGGGGGCGGGAGCAATCAGCCCCAGCATTTT
CDR3: CASSLGGGSNQPQHF

D: NA
J: TRBJ2-7
V: TRBV7-8
length: 14
size: NA
DNA: TGTGCCAGCAGCATAAACCTCGACCGGTACGAGCAGTACTTC
CDR3: CASSINLDRYEQYF

D: NA
J: TRBJ2-2
V: TRBV5-1
length: 16
size: NA
DNA: TGCGCCAGCAGCTATGGCCGGGACAAGGCCCCAGGGGAGCTGTTTTTT
CDR3: CASSYGRDKAPGELFF

D: NA
J: TRBJ2-7
V: TRBV7-8
length: 16
size: NA
DNA: TGTGCCAGCAGCTCCCCTGGGGGCCCCAGGACTGGCGAGCAGTACTTC
CDR3: CASSSPGGPRTGEQYF

D: NA
J: TRBJ2-1
V: TRBV18
length: 13
size: NA
DNA: TGTGCCAGCTCGCTGGACCAGGAGAATGAGCAGTTCTTC
CDR3: CASSLDQENEQFF

D: TRBD1
J: TRBJ1-2
V: TRBV28
length: 14
size: few
DNA: TGTGCCAGCAGACCCCAGGGGGGTCCGTATGGCTACACCTTC
CDR3: CASRPQGGPYGYTF

D: TRBD1
J: TRBJ1-6
V: TRBV10-2
length: 17
size: NA
DNA: TGCGCCAGCAGTGAGTCTAGGGGGCCTGGGAATAATTCACCCCTCCACTTT
CDR3: CASSESRGPGNNSPLHF

D: TRBD2
J: TRBJ2-7
V: TRBV10-3
length: 14
size: NA
DNA: TGTGCCATCAGACGAGCGGGGGCCACCTACGAGCAGTACTTC
CDR3: CAIRRAGATYEQYF

D: NA
J: TRBJ2-1
V: TRBV28
length: 14
size: NA
DNA: TGTGCCAGCAGTTTGAGTGGGACCTACAATGAGCAGTTCTTC
CDR3: CASSLSGTYNEQFF

D: NA
J: TRBJ2-4
V: TRBV19
length: 12
size: once
DNA: TGTGCCAGTAGTATCTCTTTTGGGGCTCAGTACTTC
CDR3: CASSISFGAQYF

D: NA
J: TRBJ2-1
V: TRBV6-1
length: 15
size: few
DNA: TGTGCCAGCAGTGCCGAGAGTGGGTCTGGGAATGAGCAGTTCTTC
CDR3: CASSAESGSGNEQFF

D: NA
J: TRBJ2-7
V: TRBV29-1
length: 12
size: NA
DNA: TGCAGCGTTGAAGATCGGGGACGGGAGCAGTACTTC
CDR3: CSVEDRGREQYF

D: NA
J: TRBJ2-2
V: TRBV9
length: 15
size: NA
DNA: TGTGCCAGCAGCGTATTCGGGAGTAACACCGGGGAGCTGTTTTTT
CDR3: CASSVFGSNTGELFF

D: NA
J: TRBJ2-1
V: TRBV7-2
length: 17
size: NA
DNA: TGTGCCAGCAGCTTAGTCAGGCGGGCAGTTGGGCTCAATGAGCAGTTCTTC
CDR3: CASSLVRRAVGLNEQFF

D: NA
J: TRBJ1-1
V: TRBV7-3
length: 14
size: NA
DNA: TGTGCCAGCAGCTTAGACAGAGCGAACACTGAAGCTTTCTTT
CDR3: CASSLDRANTEAFF

D: NA
J: TRBJ1-1
V: TRBV2
length: 13
size: NA
DNA: TGTGCCAGCATAGCTGAACCGAACACTGAAGCTTTCTTT
CDR3: CASIAEPNTEAFF

D: NA
J: TRBJ1-6
V: TRBV10-3
length: 13
size: NA
DNA: TGTGCCATCAGGTGGGACAACGTTTCGCCCCTCCACTTT
CDR3: CAIRWDNVSPLHF

D: NA
J: TRBJ2-3
V: TRBV5-1
length: 16
size: NA
DNA: TGCGCCAGCAGAGGTGGGTTGGCGGGAAGCACAGATACGCAGTATTTT
CDR3: CASRGGLAGSTDTQYF

D: TRBD1
J: TRBJ1-1
V: TRBV28
length: 16
size: NA
DNA: TGTGCCAGCAGTTGGGTACAGGGGCTTCAGAACACTGAAGCTTTCTTT
CDR3: CASSWVQGLQNTEAFF

D: TRBD2
J: TRBJ2-2
V: TRBV18
length: 17
size: NA
DNA: TGTGCCAGCTCACCAATGATTGCGGGAGTTAGCACCGGGGAGCTGTTTTTT
CDR3: CASSPMIAGVSTGELFF

D: TRBD2
J: TRBJ2-2
V: TRBV7-9
length: 16
size: NA
DNA: TGTGCCAGCACCTCAGCGGGAGGAAGGGACACCGGGGAGCTGTTTTTT
CDR3: CASTSAGGRDTGELFF

D: NA
J: TRBJ1-2
V: TRBV4-2
length: 15
size: few
DNA: TGTGCCAGCAGCCAAAGGACAGCGGATCCATATGGCTACACCTTC
CDR3: CASSQRTADPYGYTF

D: NA
J: TRBJ2-2
V: TRBV28
length: 13
size: NA
DNA: TGTGCCAGCAAGTGGCAGGACACCGGGGAGCTGTTTTTT
CDR3: CASKWQDTGELFF

D: NA
J: TRBJ2-1
V: TRBV13
length: 15
size: NA
DNA: TGTGCCAGCAGCCTGGGGACCCCCTCCTACAATGAGCAGTTCTTC
CDR3: CASSLGTPSYNEQFF

D: TRBD1
J: TRBJ2-2
V: TRBV5-1
length: 18
size: NA
DNA: TGCGCCAGCAACTATGGGACAGGGGGTGGATTGAACACCGGGGAGCTGTTTTTT
CDR3: CASNYGTGGGLNTGELFF

D: NA
J: TRBJ1-2
V: TRBV6-5
length: 15
size: once
DNA: TGTGCCAGCAGTTACTCGAATCTGGGAAATTATGGCTACACCTTC
CDR3: CASSYSNLGNYGYTF

D: NA
J: TRBJ1-3
V: TRBV25-1
length: 17
size: NA
DNA: TGTGCCAGCAGTATCCCCGATGGAGGACGCTCTGGAAACACCATATATTTT
CDR3: CASSIPDGGRSGNTIYF

D: TRBD1
J: TRBJ2-7
V: TRBV15
length: 16
size: NA
DNA: TGTGCCACCAGCAGAATACCTGGGACAGAAAATTACGAGCAGTACTTC
CDR3: CATSRIPGTENYEQYF